This TCR beta chain was identified during a study of OX40 agonist ivuxolimab in advanced cancers. Whole-study results and caveats: Clonal expansion from baseline to week 6 occurred in both CD4+ and CD8+ T cells. The expanded peripheral T cells' antigen specificity was not determined.

The table came from immunoSEQ multiplex PCR; TCRdb's copy has only in-frame clones and leaves some out. The sample lists tens of thousands of clones, around 90% seen once, with 5.4% in the top ten. About this clone: Its antigen is still unknown.

V was clipped by 6 bases and J by 0 bases, with 7 bases between them. The CDR3 has 14 residues. Germline CDR1 SGHRS, CDR2 YFSETQ. The sequencing here drew on CD4+ or CD8+ T cells sorted from blood, taken in a trial of the OX40 agonist ivuxolimab. The rearrangement uses TRBV5-1 and TRBJ2-6; no reliable D call. The sequence derives from an adult with an advanced solid tumor such as melanoma, head and neck, liver or kidney cancer. Here the CDR3 reads CASKQYSGANVLTF. In DNA form, the CDR3 reads TGCGCCAGCAAACAGTACTCTGGGGCCAACGTCCTGACTTTC.